The 2 T cell receptor beta chains presented below share a single source sample, sequenced in a study of T cell clusters in autoimmune cytopenias. TRB was amplified by touch-down multiplex PCR, primer pools A and B combined. With the multiplex PCR reads reprocessed, TCRdb shows one record per CDR3 protein and no DNA. The sample shows about 6,900 distinct CDR3 sequences, and 7.5% to 10% sits with its ten largest clones. TRB amplification used approximately 250 ng of peripheral blood genomic DNA. This sample also belongs to another study, concerning T cell repertoires in aging, cancer and after chemotherapy.

Material for sequencing was peripheral blood. Receptors originate from a human donor in good health.

V usage is TRBV6-2 or TRBV6-3 and J usage is TRBJ2-3; absent DNA, TCRdb's TRBD2 call cannot be checked. Germline V CDR1 and CDR2: MNHEY, SVGEGT. This CDR3 spans 18 amino acids. CDR3: CASRVRGGAETYTDTQYF.

The chain couples TRBV6-1 to TRBJ1-6; lacking DNA, the TRBD1 call made by TCRdb goes unchecked. The CDR3 totals 14 residues. The germline V gene encodes CDR1 MNHNS and CDR2 SASEGT. The CDR3: CASRGFTGNSPLHF.